The sequence of this T cell receptor beta chain was determined in a study of shared clonotypes between healthy human individuals. As to this clone: As yet, its antigen is unknown.

This CDR3 is built from 15 residues. CDR1 is SGDLS, CDR2 YYNGEE, per germline. V shed 1 base, J shed 2 bases, and the junction held 5 bases outside the gene matches. Whole-study findings and limits: Naive subsets usually exceeded memory subsets in estimated richness.

Template for every sorted-subset replicate PCR totaled about 0.2 ug DNA, about 30,000 T cell genomes. Assay: immunoSEQ multiplex PCR; the TCRdb copy retains only in-frame clones and omits some. The profile shows about 2.4 million clones, over 85% of them singletons. The chain carries TRBV9 and TRBJ2-5; 7 nucleotides agree with TRBD2. The sequencing sample was made of naive CD4+ T cells sorted from blood. The subset: CD45RA+ positively selected. The source of this sequence is a man aged 18-30 years in good health. The CDR3 sequence is CASSVFPSGQETQYF. The DNA for the CDR3 is TGTGCCAGCAGCGTATTTCCTAGCGGACAAGAGACCCAGTACTTC.